This T cell receptor beta chain was recovered during a study of blood T cells in healthy people across ages. Per-sample yields of isolated PBMCs were at least 6 million. Overall study results and limits: Any conclusive comparison of naive versus antigen-experienced cells was prevented by using unsorted PBMCs.

At least ten counts were recorded for this clonotype. Its antigen is unknown. Germline V CDR1 and CDR2: DFQATT, SNEGSKA (reference sequence). This CDR3 has 14 residues. Trimming removed 5 bases from V and 2 bases from J; junction bases left unmatched: 8. A second PCR, run for about 6 to 11 cycles, used a sample-barcoded 5' primer plus a J-beta primer mix. Sequencing recovered at least 2.5 million CDR3-containing paired-end reads from each sample. TCRdb re-called the 5' RACE reads with MiXCR, one entry per CDR3 protein. The table has approximately 810,000 distinct CDR3 sequences, around 26% seen once; the top ten hold roughly a sixth.

This TCR derives from an elderly woman in good health. Sequenced input: blood. This chain links TRBV20-1 with TRBJ1-2; 7 bases align to TRBD1. CDR3 sequence: CSAGSRGENYGYTF. CDR3 bases: TGCAGTGCTGGAAGCAGGGGGGAGAACTATGGCTACACCTTC.